The entry that follows covers one T cell receptor beta chain sequence. Through a sample-barcoded 5' primer and a J-beta primer mix, a second PCR was run for roughly 6 to 12 cycles. TCRdb reprocessed the 5' RACE reads via MiXCR and lists one record per CDR3 protein. The top ten clones hold just over 4% of a sample with about 1.5 million distinct CDR3 sequences, about 45% of them seen once. The sample originates from a study of blood T cells in healthy people across ages. The germline CDR1 and CDR2 sequences are MNHNY and SVGAGI (reference sequence). CDR3 length: 15 amino acids. V trimming: 0 bases; J trimming: 3 bases; junction bases outside the gene matches: 5.

Material for sequencing was blood. This clonotype originated in a woman younger than 35 in good health. The chain combines TRBV6-6 with TRBJ2-7; 7 bases agree with TRBD1. The CDR3 region is CASSYSAAGGYEQYF. In DNA form, the CDR3 reads TGTGCCAGCAGTTACTCGGCGGCAGGGGGCTACGAGCAGTACTTC.